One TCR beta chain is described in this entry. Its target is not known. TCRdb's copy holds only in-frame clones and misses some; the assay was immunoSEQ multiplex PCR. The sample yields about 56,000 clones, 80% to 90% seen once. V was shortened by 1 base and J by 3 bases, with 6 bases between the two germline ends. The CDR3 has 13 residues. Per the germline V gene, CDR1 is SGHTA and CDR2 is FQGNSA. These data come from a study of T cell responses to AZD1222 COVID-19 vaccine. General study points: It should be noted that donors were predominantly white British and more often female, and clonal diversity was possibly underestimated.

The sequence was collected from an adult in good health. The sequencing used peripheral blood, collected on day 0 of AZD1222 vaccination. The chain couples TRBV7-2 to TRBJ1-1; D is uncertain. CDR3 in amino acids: CASSLGGHTEAFF. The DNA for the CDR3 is TGTGCCAGCAGCTTAGGGGGTCACACTGAAGCTTTCTTT.